These 19 T cell receptor beta chains were all obtained from the same sample, sequenced in a study of T cell responses to AZD1222 COVID-19 vaccine. Assay used: immunoSEQ multiplex PCR; TCRdb lists only in-frame clones, some missing. Here the sample spans around 180,000 clones, roughly 94% being singletons. The specimen comprised peripheral blood, sampled 28 days after the second AZD1222 dose. The receptors were sampled from an adult who received the AZD1222 COVID-19 vaccine.

V gene TRBV10-3 combines with J gene TRBJ2-7; a weak D match, TRBD2 (6 bases). The germline V gene has CDR1 ENHRY and CDR2 SYGVKD. V dropped 0 bases and J dropped 7 bases, with 7 bases sitting between them. The CDR3 has 12 residues. For the CDR3, the DNA is TGTGCCATCAGTGAGTCCCGGGGGGAGCAGTACTTC. This codes for CAISESRGEQYF.

CDR3 coding DNA: TGTGCCAGCAGTGAAGGGGTGGGCAGGGGGCGAGGTGGCTACACCTTC. Protein: CASSEGVGRGRGGYTF. This sequence joins TRBV6-1 and TRBJ1-2; 8 bases agree with TRBD1. The CDR3 is 16 amino acids. Germline V gene sequence: CDR1 MNHNS, CDR2 SASEGT. J lost 7 bases, V lost 1 base, and 11 bases had no gene match.

This chain uses TRBV11-3 with TRBJ2-1; the D gene is possibly TRBD1 (7 bases). The CDR3 runs to 14 residues. V lost 6 bases and J lost 0, with 9 bases in between. Germline V CDR1 and CDR2: SGHNT, YENEEA. The CDR3 DNA reads as TGTGCCAGCAGTCAGGGGGGCTCCTACAATGAGCAGTTCTTC. The encoded protein is CASSQGGSYNEQFF.

V and J are TRBV7-2 and TRBJ2-5; TRBD2 aligns across 11 bases. Germline V gene sequence: CDR1 SGHTA, CDR2 FQGNSA. The CDR3 loop spans 14 amino acids. The ends lost 3 bases at V and 5 bases at J; junction bases unmatched: 2. CDR3 DNA sequence: TGTGCCAGCAGCTTGACTAGCGGGGATGAGACCCAGTACTTC. Translated: CASSLTSGDETQYF.

This chain links TRBV6-2 or TRBV6-3 with TRBJ2-7; maybe TRBD1 (6 bases). The germline V and J ends were trimmed by 5 bases and 0 bases, with 14 bases remaining between them. This CDR3 has 15 amino acids. Germline assignment: CDR1 MNHEY and CDR2 SVGEGT. The CDR3 protein is CASSHRQASSYEQYF. The CDR3 DNA reads as TGTGCCAGCAGTCATCGACAGGCCAGCTCCTACGAGCAGTACTTC.

The J gene is TRBJ1-1, the V gene TRBV9, with TRBD1 matching 8 bases. The CDR3 covers 15 residues. CDR1 is SGDLS, CDR2 YYNGEE, per germline. J gave up 5 bases and V 5 bases, and 11 bases lay outside the gene matches. The CDR3 sequence: CASSVGGRGHTEAFF. CDR3 in DNA: TGTGCCAGCAGTGTGGGTGGCAGGGGGCATACTGAAGCTTTCTTT.

The chain links TRBV7-3 to TRBJ2-5; 10 bases align to TRBD1. CDR3 length: 15 residues. CDR1 is SGHTA and CDR2 is FQGTGA in the germline V gene. J lost 5 bases, V lost 3 bases, and 6 bases had no gene match. CDR3 loop: CASSLTGGPGETQYF. In nucleotides, the CDR3 is TGTGCCAGCAGCTTGACAGGGGGCCCGGGGGAGACCCAGTACTTC.

The V and J genes are TRBV9 and TRBJ2-1; no clear D gene. Germline assignment: CDR1 SGDLS and CDR2 YYNGEE. V was cut by 8 bases and J by 8 bases, with 8 bases left in between. This CDR3 comprises 10 residues. The CDR3 region is CASRLDEQFF. CDR3 coding DNA: TGTGCCAGTCGCCTGGATGAGCAGTTCTTC.

This chain joins TRBV7-3 and TRBJ1-2; 10 nucleotides agree with TRBD1. There are 18 residues in the CDR3. Germline V CDR1 and CDR2: SGHTA, FQGTGA. V lost 1 base, J lost 8 bases, and 16 bases stayed unmatched. The CDR3 here is CASSLSSGTGVYLEGYTF. In DNA form, the CDR3 reads TGTGCCAGCAGCTTAAGTTCCGGGACAGGGGTCTATTTGGAGGGCTACACCTTC.

The chain's CDR3 is CASSPEAEAFF. CDR3 DNA sequence: TGTGCCAGCAGCCCTGAAGCTGAAGCTTTCTTT. The chain combines TRBV7-9 with TRBJ1-1; D not resolved. The CDR3 is 11 amino acids. Germline V gene sequence: CDR1 SEHNR, CDR2 FQNEAQ (reference sequence). Trimming removed 5 bases at V and 6 bases at J, with 7 bases between.

This chain connects TRBV27 to TRBJ2-5; D uncertain. The germline V gene encodes CDR1 MNHEY and CDR2 SMNVEV (reference sequence). The V and J ends lost 0 bases and 6 bases respectively, with 11 bases between them. The CDR3 totals 14 residues. The CDR3 is CASSLSTYPQTQYF. The CDR3 nucleotides read TGTGCCAGCAGTTTATCGACTTACCCGCAGACCCAGTACTTC.

V usage is TRBV19 and J usage is TRBJ2-7, with 8 bases fitting TRBD1. Germline-derived CDR1 and CDR2 are LNHDA and SQIVND (reference sequence). This CDR3 is 15 amino acids long. The junction had 5 bases not matched to a gene; V was cut back by 4 bases and J by 0 bases. For the CDR3, the DNA is TGTGCCAGTAGTACGCGACAGGGGTTCTCCTACGAGCAGTACTTC. Translated, it gives CASSTRQGFSYEQYF.

The sample holds one count of this clone. This rearrangement joins TRBV4-2 to TRBJ1-1; TRBD1 is a possible D gene (5 bases). In germline, CDR1 is LGHNA, CDR2 YNFKEQ. There are 16 residues in the CDR3. Trimming cost V 4 bases and J 4 bases, with 19 bases left between them. CDR3 region: CASSPWGRGEATEAFF. In DNA, the CDR3 is TGTGCCAGCAGCCCCTGGGGGAGAGGGGAGGCCACTGAAGCTTTCTTT.

The gene calls are TRBV19 and TRBJ2-5; D is unclear. V gave up 9 bases and J gave up 2 bases, with 19 bases separating them. The CDR3 runs to 15 residues. Germline CDR1 and CDR2: LNHDA and SQIVND (reference sequence). The CDR3 region is CASSLYLMQQETQYF. CDR3 bases: TGTGCCAGCTCCTTATATCTTATGCAGCAAGAGACCCAGTACTTC. The variable domain in full, completed from reference TRBV19 and TRBJ2-5, reads DGGITQSPKYLFRKEGQNVTLSCEQNLNHDAMYWYRQDPGQGLRLIYYSQIVNDFQKGDIAEGYSVSREKKESFPLTVTSAQKNPTAFYLCASSLYLMQQETQYFGPGTRLLVL.

V gene TRBV18 combines with J gene TRBJ1-2; D unclear. The V gene lost 2 bases and the J gene lost 0 bases, with 7 bases spanning the gap. Germline assignment: CDR1 KGHSH and CDR2 LQKENI. CDR3 size: 14 residues. The CDR3 region has the DNA TGTGCCAGCTCACCATTTGCGGCTAACTATGGCTACACCTTC. Its protein product is CASSPFAANYGYTF.

This chain links TRBV18 with TRBJ2-1; 7 bases match TRBD1. This CDR3 region has 16 residues. The germline gives CDR1 KGHSH, CDR2 LQKENI. Losses at the gene ends were 8 bases for V and 1 base for J; bases not matched to a gene: 11. In DNA form, the CDR3 reads TGTGCCAGCCTCCAACAGGGGACATATTCCTACAATGAGCAGTTCTTC. This codes for CASLQQGTYSYNEQFF.

As concerns this clone: The same CDR3 arises from other DNA sequences in this sample as well. The rearrangement links TRBV14 to TRBJ2-1; D not resolved. Trimming took off 0 bases at V and 6 bases at J, with 6 bases between the two ends. Germline loops: CDR1 SGHDN, CDR2 FVKESK. This CDR3 is built from 13 residues. DNA for the CDR3: TGTGCCAGCAGCCAAGAAGCTAGCAATGAGCAGTTCTTC. Encoded protein: CASSQEASNEQFF.

The chain joins TRBV4-3 to TRBJ2-3; the D gene is possibly TRBD2 (6 bases). The CDR3 extends over 16 amino acids. The germline V gene has CDR1 LGHNA and CDR2 YSLEER. V lost 0 bases, J lost 2 bases, and 12 bases lay in between. The CDR3 sequence: CASSQEGGGDTDTQYF. In DNA form, the CDR3 reads TGCGCCAGCAGCCAAGAAGGCGGCGGGGACACAGATACGCAGTATTTT.

V is TRBV1 and J is TRBJ2-5; TRBD2 is the table's D call and was not checked against the DNA. TRBV1 is a pseudogene locus. The CDR3 is made up of 13 amino acids. CDR3: CTSSKEGQETQYF. The CDR3 DNA reads TGCACCAGCAGCAAGGAGGGGCAAGAGACCCAGTACTTC.